What follows are 22 T cell receptor beta chains derived from one specimen sequenced in a study of T cell repertoires in cytomegalovirus infection. TCRdb processed the reads anew with MiXCR; each CDR3 protein has one entry. Of roughly 500,000 distinct CDR3 sequences in the sample, around 30% were seen once. What these receptors recognize is not known. This material consisted of cultured PBMCs, taken from culture after CMV antigen stimulation. The receptors derive from a human donor in good health (CMV status not recorded). Some clones in this sample may be carry-over from other donors' samples.

The V call is TRBV6-5, the J call TRBJ2-7; 7 bases match TRBD2. CDR3 length equals 13 residues. V lost 4 bases and J lost 12; bases outside the gene matches: 12. Germline V lookup: CDR1 MNHEY, CDR2 SVGAGI. CDR3 residues: CASSLGGTGTPYV. The DNA of the CDR3 is TGTGCCAGCAGTTTGGGGGGGACCGGGACGCCGTACGTC.

This clonotype has only a few counts. The gene calls are TRBV12-3 or TRBV12-4 and TRBJ2-5; the D call may be TRBD1 or TRBD2 (5 bases each). V lost 8 bases, J lost 4 bases, and 11 bases lay in between. This CDR3 spans 12 amino acids. CDR3 nucleotides: TGTGCCAGCGGCGGTGGGGGAGAGACCCAGTACTTC. This codes for CASGGGGETQYF.

This clonotype was observed a handful of times. This chain uses TRBV6-2 or TRBV6-3 with TRBJ2-4, with 7 bases lining up with TRBD1. After removal of 3 bases from V and 6 bases from J, the junction contained 11 bases not matched to a gene. Germline V gene lookup returns CDR1 MNHEY and CDR2 SVGEGT. The length of the CDR3 is 16 residues. DNA of the CDR3: TGTGCCAGCAGTTATAGGCAGGGGGAGAGTGGAAACATTCAGTACTTC. The encoded protein is CASSYRQGESGNIQYF.

The gene calls are TRBV5-6 and TRBJ1-5; D is unresolved. The CDR3 is made up of 14 amino acids. Germline V gene lookup returns CDR1 SGHDT and CDR2 YYEEEE. V lost 2 bases and J lost 4, with 10 bases in between. The CDR3 protein is CASSLGQVNQPQHF. The CDR3 coding sequence is TGTGCCAGCAGCTTAGGGCAGGTGAATCAGCCCCAGCATTTT.

V and J are TRBV6-2 or TRBV6-3 and TRBJ2-3; 9 bases are a match to TRBD2. CDR1 is MNHEY and CDR2 is SVGEGT in the germline V gene. The J segment lost 3 bases and the V segment lost 6 bases, leaving 10 bases of the junction unmatched. The CDR3 has 16 residues. CDR3 amino acids: CASSHTSGRLTDTQYF. The CDR3 DNA follows: TGTGCCAGCAGCCACACAAGCGGGAGGTTAACAGATACGCAGTATTTT.

The V call is TRBV28, the J call TRBJ2-1, with TRBD2 matching over 11 bases. Germline CDR1 MDHEN, CDR2 SYDVKM. The CDR3 runs to 16 residues. The trim removed 1 base at V and 10 bases at J, leaving 9 bases unmatched. The CDR3 DNA follows: TGTGCCAGCAGTTTATCGTATAGCGGGAGGGTGGAGGAGCAGTTCTTC. Amino acids: CASSLSYSGRVEEQFF.

The chain employs TRBV6-1 and TRBJ2-3; 7 nucleotides match TRBD1. The V gene's germline CDR1 is MNHNS and CDR2 SASEGT. The trim removed 4 bases at V and 2 bases at J, leaving 9 bases unmatched. The CDR3 runs 16 residues. The CDR3 sequence is CASSARTGGSTDTQYF. CDR3 nucleotide sequence: TGTGCCAGCAGTGCCCGGACAGGTGGATCCACAGATACGCAGTATTTT.

The chain carries TRBV6-6 and TRBJ1-2; TRBD1 matches at 8 bases. J lost 8 bases, V lost 6 bases, and 8 bases had no gene match. This CDR3 has 13 amino acids. CDR1 and CDR2 (germline): MNHNY, SVGAGI (reference sequence). The CDR3: CASSSGQGEGYTF. CDR3 coding DNA: TGTGCCAGCAGCTCCGGACAGGGAGAGGGCTACACCTTC.

This clonotype has just a few counts. The gene calls are TRBV6-2 or TRBV6-3 and TRBJ2-7; tentative D call: TRBD2 (6 bases). Trimming took 5 bases from V and 2 from J, leaving 22 bases between them. This CDR3 has 17 amino acids. Germline loops: CDR1 MNHEY, CDR2 SVGEGT. The CDR3 here is CASSASSLGGMAYEQYV. CDR3 DNA: TGTGCCAGCAGTGCCTCCAGCCTCGGGGGTATGGCCTACGAGCAGTACGTC.

This clonotype has just a few counts. The V call is TRBV19, the J call TRBJ1-1; a weak D match, TRBD1 (6 bases). Trimming cost V 10 bases and J 3 bases, with 15 bases left between them. This CDR3 has 13 amino acids. Germline lookup yields CDR1 LNHDA and CDR2 SQIVND (reference sequence). This chain's CDR3 is CATSGRTDTEAFF. The CDR3 nucleotides read TGTGCCACCTCTGGACGGACAGACACTGAAGCTTTCTTT. Complete variable domain (other parts from reference TRBV19 and TRBJ1-1): DGGITQSPKYLFRKEGQNVTLSCEQNLNHDAMYWYRQDPGQGLRLIYYSQIVNDFQKGDIAEGYSVSREKKESFPLTVTSAQKNPTAFYLCATSGRTDTEAFFGQGTRLTVV.

This clonotype occurred a few times. The chain uses TRBV15 and TRBJ2-1; D might be TRBD2 (5 bases). The CDR3 sequence is 17 residues long. Germline V gene lookup returns CDR1 LNHNV and CDR2 YYDKDF (reference sequence). Trimming cost V 2 bases and J 2 bases, with 16 bases left between them. The CDR3 coding sequence is TGTGCCACCAGCAGACCATCGGGCTTGGGAGCCTACAATGAGCAGTTCTTC. Its translation: CATSRPSGLGAYNEQFF.

This clonotype was counted many times. V gene TRBV4-1 combines with J gene TRBJ2-7; D is uncertain. The CDR3 extends over 14 amino acids. V was cut by 0 bases and J by 2 bases, with 8 bases left in between. In germline, CDR1 is MGHRA, CDR2 YSYEKL. CDR3 residues: CASSQDLGTYEQYV. CDR3 DNA sequence: TGCGCCAGCAGCCAAGATCTTGGAACCTACGAGCAGTACGTC.

This clonotype has a handful of counts. The chain recombines TRBV6-1 with TRBJ2-1; 7 bases agree with TRBD1. V lost 6 bases, J lost 4 bases, and 6 bases stayed unmatched. The CDR3 sequence is 14 residues long. CDR1 and CDR2 from the germline V gene are MNHNS and SASEGT. The CDR3 DNA sequence: TGTGCCAGCAGCGGGACAGACGTATACAATGAGCAGTTCTTC. It is translated as CASSGTDVYNEQFF.

This clonotype was seen a few times. V is TRBV12-3 or TRBV12-4 and J is TRBJ1-1, with D unresolved. The V gene lost 3 bases and the J gene lost 4 bases, with 9 bases spanning the gap. The CDR3 is 13 residues long. The CDR3 here is CASSFSSGTEAFF. DNA of the CDR3: TGTGCCAGCAGTTTCTCATCGGGCACTGAAGCTTTCTTT.

In nucleotides, the CDR3 is TGTGCCAGCAGTGATTTGCTAGCGGGAGGAAATGAGCAGTTCTTC. Translating it yields CASSDLLAGGNEQFF. The V and J genes are TRBV6-1 and TRBJ2-1, with 11 bases identical to TRBD2. There are 15 residues in the CDR3. V shed 3 bases and J 7 bases; nucleotides not matched to a gene: 5. Germline CDR1 MNHNS, CDR2 SASEGT.

About this clonotype itself: This may stem from a read error, because a much larger clone lies one nucleotide away. The rearrangement uses TRBV7-2 and TRBJ2-2, with 8 bases fitting TRBD2. CDR3 length equals 16 residues. The V and J ends lost 3 bases and 8 bases, in that order; junction bases with no gene match: 11. Looked up from germline, CDR1 is SGHTA and CDR2 is FQGNSA. CDR3 bases: TGTGCCAGCAGCTTCGGGGGACAAGCGGGAGATGGGGAGCTGTTTTTT. Its protein is CASSFGGQAGDGELFF.

This rearrangement joins TRBV7-9 to TRBJ2-5; 7 bases agree with TRBD1. Germline V lookup: CDR1 SEHNR, CDR2 FQNEAQ (reference sequence). V shed 6 bases and J 2 bases; nucleotides not matched to a gene: 9. This CDR3 comprises 15 residues. CDR3 DNA sequence: TGTGCCAGCAGTTATGGACGGGACAGACAAGAGACCCAGTACTTC. Its translation: CASSYGRDRQETQYF. Full variable domain (missing parts from reference TRBV7-9 and TRBJ2-5): DTGVSQNPRHKITKRGQNVTFRCDPISEHNRLYWYRQTLGQGPEFLTYFQNEAQLEKSRLLSDRFSAERPKGSFSTLEIQRTEQGDSAMYLCASSYGRDRQETQYFGPGTRLLVL.

This chain connects TRBV4-1 to TRBJ1-3; possibly TRBD1 for D (6 bases). In germline, CDR1 is MGHRA, CDR2 YSYEKL. The CDR3 runs to 18 residues. Trimming shortened V by 0 bases and J by 0 bases, and 15 bases separated the two germline ends. CDR3 protein: CASSQDGGRRFSGNTIYF. For the CDR3, the DNA is TGCGCCAGCAGCCAAGATGGGGGCAGGCGATTCTCTGGAAACACCATATATTTT.

The chain employs TRBV28 and TRBJ2-7, with 7 nucleotides matching TRBD2. With V trimmed by 6 bases and J by 7 bases, 12 bases remained unmatched. Per the germline V gene, CDR1 is MDHEN and CDR2 is SYDVKM. The CDR3 is 14 residues long. Written as DNA, the CDR3 is TGTGCCAGCAGGCCTGGACTAGGCGGTGGAGAGCAGTACTTC. This encodes CASRPGLGGGEQYF. The full variable domain, in which reference TRBV28 and TRBJ2-7 provide the parts outside the CDR3, is DVKVTQSSRYLVKRTGEKVFLECVQDMDHENMFWYRQDPGLGLRLIYFSYDVKMKEKGDIPEGYSVSREKKERFSLILESASTNQTSMYLCASRPGLGGGEQYFGPGTRLTVT.

J is TRBJ1-2 and V is TRBV10-3, with unresolved D. V shed 4 bases and J shed 5 bases, with 8 bases lying between them. Germline values: CDR1 ENHRY, CDR2 SYGVKD. The CDR3 contains 12 residues. CDR3 protein: CAISVGGYGYTF. DNA for the CDR3: TGTGCCATCAGTGTCGGCGGTTATGGCTACACCTTC.

The genes are TRBV12-3 or TRBV12-4 and TRBJ2-7; D gene ambiguous. The CDR3 covers 13 residues. Trimming left V 5 bases short and J 5 bases short, with 13 bases between. CDR3 sequence reads: CASSSPPTDEQYF. CDR3 bases: TGTGCCAGCAGTAGCCCTCCTACAGACGAGCAGTACTTC.

This clonotype was seen a single time. The chain combines TRBV7-6 with TRBJ2-7, with D possibly being TRBD2 (5 bases). Trimming took off 3 bases at V and 5 bases at J, with 11 bases between the two ends. From germline, CDR1 is SGHVS and CDR2 FNYEAQ. The length of the CDR3 is 13 residues. DNA of the CDR3: TGTGCCAGCAGCTTTCCGGGAAGGCACGAGCAGTACGTC. Translation: CASSFPGRHEQYV.